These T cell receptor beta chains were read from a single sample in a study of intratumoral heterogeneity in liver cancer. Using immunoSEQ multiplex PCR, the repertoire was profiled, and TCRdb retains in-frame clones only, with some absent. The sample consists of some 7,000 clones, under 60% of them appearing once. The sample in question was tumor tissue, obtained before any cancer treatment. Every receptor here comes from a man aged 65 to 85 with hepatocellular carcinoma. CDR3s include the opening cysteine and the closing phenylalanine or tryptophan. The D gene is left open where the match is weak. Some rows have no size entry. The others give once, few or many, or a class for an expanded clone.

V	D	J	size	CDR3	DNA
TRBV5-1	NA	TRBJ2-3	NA	CASSLAPTDTQYF	TGCGCCAGCAGCTTGGCTCCTACAGATACGCAGTATTTT
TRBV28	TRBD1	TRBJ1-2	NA	CASTSIDRGSYGYTF	TGTGCCAGCACCTCTATCGACAGGGGTAGCTATGGCTACACCTTC
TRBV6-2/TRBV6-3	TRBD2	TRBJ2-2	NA	CASSRSGANTGELFF	TGTGCCAGCAGCCGAAGCGGGGCGAACACCGGGGAGCTGTTTTTT
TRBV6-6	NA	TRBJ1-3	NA	CASSYGFSGNTIYF	TGTGCCAGCAGTTACGGTTTCTCTGGAAACACCATATATTTT
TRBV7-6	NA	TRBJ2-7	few	CASSSNQGYEQYF	TGTGCCAGCAGCTCGAACCAGGGCTACGAGCAGTACTTC
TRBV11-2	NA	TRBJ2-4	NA	CASSLWQGPGRAKNIQYF	TGTGCCAGCAGCTTATGGCAGGGGCCCGGTAGAGCCAAAAACATTCAGTACTTC
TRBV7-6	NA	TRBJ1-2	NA	CASSLLAAGFNYGYTF	TGTGCCAGCAGCTTATTAGCGGCCGGTTTTAACTATGGCTACACCTTC
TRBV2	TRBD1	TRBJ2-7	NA	CASSDYPGQSYEQYF	TGTGCCAGCAGTGATTATCCGGGACAGAGCTACGAGCAGTACTTC
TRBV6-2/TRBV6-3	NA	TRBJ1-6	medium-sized	CASSRPNRSSPLHF	TGTGCCAGCAGCCGACCTAATCGATCTTCACCCCTCCACTTT
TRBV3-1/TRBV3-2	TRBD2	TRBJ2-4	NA	CASSQGKRGQYF	TGTGCCAGCAGCCAAGGGAAGCGGGGTCAGTACTTC
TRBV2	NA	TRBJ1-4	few	CASSAGRRGEKLFF	TGTGCCAGCTCGGCCGGGAGGAGGGGTGAAAAACTGTTTTTT
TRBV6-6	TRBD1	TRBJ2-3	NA	CASSYPWTGNTDTQYF	TGTGCCAGCAGTTACCCCTGGACAGGGAACACAGATACGCAGTATTTT
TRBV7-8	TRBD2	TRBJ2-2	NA	CASSFHDRLAGELFF	TGTGCCAGCAGCTTCCACGACAGACTAGCGGGGGAGCTGTTTTTT
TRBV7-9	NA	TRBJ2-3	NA	CASSSPQGLFTDTQYF	TGTGCCAGCAGCTCCCCCCAGGGGCTATTCACAGATACGCAGTATTTT
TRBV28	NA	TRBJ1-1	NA	CASSPRGRARPFEAFF	TGTGCCAGCAGTCCCCGGGGTAGGGCCAGACCATTTGAAGCTTTCTTT
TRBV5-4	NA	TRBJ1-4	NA	CASSSAKTTEKLFF	TGTGCCAGCAGCTCGGCCAAAACGACTGAAAAACTGTTTTTT
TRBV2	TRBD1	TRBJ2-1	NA	CASSMPGTGGNEQFF	TGTGCCAGCAGTATGCCCGGGACAGGGGGCAATGAGCAGTTCTTC
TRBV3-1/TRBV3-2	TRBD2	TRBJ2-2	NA	CASSRSGLAGGPVTGELFF	TGTGCCAGCAGCCGATCAGGACTAGCGGGGGGGCCGGTCACCGGGGAGCTGTTTTTT
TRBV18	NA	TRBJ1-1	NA	CASSPTGRNENTEAFF	TGTGCCAGCTCGCCTACAGGGAGGAATGAAAACACTGAAGCTTTCTTT
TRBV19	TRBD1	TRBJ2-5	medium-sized	CASSMWLWTGTQETQYF	TGTGCCAGTAGTATGTGGTTGTGGACAGGAACCCAAGAGACCCAGTACTTC
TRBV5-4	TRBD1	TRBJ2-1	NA	CASSSGGQGYNEQFF	TGTGCCAGCAGCTCTGGGGGACAGGGCTACAATGAGCAGTTCTTC
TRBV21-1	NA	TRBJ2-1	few	CASSKRSDEQFF	TGTGCCAGCAGCAAAAGGTCCGACGAGCAGTTCTTC
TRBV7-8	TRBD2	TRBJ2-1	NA	CASRSRGGYNEQFF	TGTGCCAGCAGATCACGGGGGGGGTACAATGAGCAGTTCTTC
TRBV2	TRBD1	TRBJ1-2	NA	CASSRGDRGYGYTF	TGTGCCAGCAGTCGTGGAGACAGGGGCTATGGCTACACCTTC
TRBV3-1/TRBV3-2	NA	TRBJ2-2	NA	CASSPHVGGDTGELFF	TGTGCCAGCAGCCCCCATGTCGGCGGGGACACCGGGGAGCTGTTTTTT
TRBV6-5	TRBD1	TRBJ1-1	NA	CASSRDRAFF	TGTGCCAGCAGTAGGGACAGGGCTTTCTTT
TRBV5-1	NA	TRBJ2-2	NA	CASSHSGTNTGELFF	TGCGCCAGCAGCCATTCCGGGACTAACACCGGGGAGCTGTTTTTT
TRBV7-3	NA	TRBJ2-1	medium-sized	CASSPDPNRYNEQFF	TGTGCCAGCAGCCCGGACCCTAATCGGTACAATGAGCAGTTCTTC
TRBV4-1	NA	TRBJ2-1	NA	CASRIYNEQFF	TGCGCCAGCCGGATCTACAATGAGCAGTTCTTC
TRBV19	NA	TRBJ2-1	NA	CASSIRGYNNEQFF	TGTGCCAGTAGTATCAGGGGATACAACAATGAGCAGTTCTTC
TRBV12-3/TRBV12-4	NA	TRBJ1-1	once	CASSPRADTEAFF	TGTGCCAGCAGCCCTAGGGCGGACACTGAAGCTTTCTTT
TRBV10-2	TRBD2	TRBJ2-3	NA	CASSELRAGGSATQYF	TGCGCCAGCAGTGAGTTGAGAGCCGGGGGGTCCGCCACGCAGTATTTT
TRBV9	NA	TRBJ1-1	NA	CASSVLMNTEAFF	TGTGCCAGCAGCGTTCTTATGAACACTGAAGCTTTCTTT
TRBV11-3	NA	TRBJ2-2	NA	CASSGTGNTGELFF	TGTGCCAGCAGCGGAACAGGAAACACCGGGGAGCTGTTTTTT
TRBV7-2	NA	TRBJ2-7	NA	CASSSQKGGEQYF	TGTGCCAGCAGTTCCCAAAAGGGGGGCGAGCAGTACTTC
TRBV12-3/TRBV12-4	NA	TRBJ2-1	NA	CASSFSGTPKIF	TGTGCCAGCAGCTTCTCCGGGACTCCCAAGATCTTC
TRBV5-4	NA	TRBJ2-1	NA	CASSLDGSSYNEQFF	TGTGCCAGCAGCTTGGACGGTAGCTCCTACAATGAGCAGTTCTTC
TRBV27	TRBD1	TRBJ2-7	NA	CASSSWWDRAHHSYEQYF	TGTGCCAGCAGTTCGTGGTGGGACAGGGCCCACCATTCCTACGAGCAGTACTTC
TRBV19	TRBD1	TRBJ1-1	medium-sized	CASSSTGKSAAFF	TGTGCCAGTAGTTCGACAGGGAAATCGGCGGCTTTCTTT
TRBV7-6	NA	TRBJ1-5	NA	CASSRGGAQPQHF	TGTGCCAGCAGCCGGGGGGGGGCTCAGCCCCAGCATTTT
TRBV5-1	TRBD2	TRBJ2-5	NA	CASSLGLAGKETQYF	TGCGCCAGCAGCTTGGGACTAGCGGGCAAAGAGACCCAGTACTTC
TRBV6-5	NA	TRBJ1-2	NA	CASSPEGVGYTF	TGTGCCAGCAGCCCCGAGGGGGTTGGCTACACCTTC
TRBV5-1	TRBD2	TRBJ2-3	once	CASSLARGGASDTQYF	TGCGCCAGCAGCTTGGCCCGCGGGGGGGCCTCAGATACGCAGTATTTT
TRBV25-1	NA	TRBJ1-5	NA	CASSVGGQPQHF	TGTGCCAGCAGCGTCGGGGGTCAGCCCCAGCATTTT
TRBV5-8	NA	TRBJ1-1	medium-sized	CASSGWGNTEAFF	TGTGCCAGCAGCGGGTGGGGGAACACTGAAGCTTTCTTT